This passage covers 22 T cell receptor beta chains from one sample sequenced in a study of shared clonotypes between healthy human individuals. Data came from immunoSEQ multiplex PCR; TCRdb stores just in-frame clones and leaves some out. The table lists around 1.1 million clones, 70% to 85% of them singletons. The specimen was memory CD4+ T cells from PBMCs. Subset defined: CD45RA-negative fraction. These receptors were collected from a man between 18 and 29 years old in good health. Some clones in this sample may be carry-over from other donors' samples.

The chain employs TRBV30 and TRBJ2-7; 7 positions agree with TRBD1. J was trimmed by 4 bases and V by 0 bases; bases with no gene match: 3. CDR1 and CDR2 from the germline V gene are GTSNPN and SVGIG (reference sequence). The CDR3 is made up of 13 amino acids. CDR3 nucleotides: TGTGCCTGGAGTGTAGGGGGACAGTACGAGCAGTACTTC. Translated, it gives CAWSVGGQYEQYF.

This rearrangement joins TRBV19 to TRBJ1-2; 7 bases fit TRBD1. The CDR3 loop spans 13 amino acids. Germline V CDR1 and CDR2: LNHDA, SQIVND (reference sequence). V shed 5 bases, J shed 3 bases, and the junction held 3 bases outside the gene matches. The chain's CDR3 is CASSVQGDYGYTF. For the CDR3, the DNA is TGTGCCAGTAGTGTCCAGGGGGACTATGGCTACACCTTC.

In this sample, this clone turned up once. V usage is TRBV7-2 and J usage is TRBJ1-1; no firm D call. V lost 1 base and J lost 4, with 10 bases in between. The CDR3 totals 14 residues. Germline-derived CDR1 and CDR2 are SGHTA and FQGNSA. The CDR3 DNA reads TGTGCCAGCAGCTTAGTGGCGGGCGCCACTGAAGCTTTCTTT. It is translated as CASSLVAGATEAFF.

The chain joins TRBV19 to TRBJ2-1, with 9 bases lining up with TRBD2. V lost 6 bases to trimming and J lost 9 bases; unmatched junction nucleotides: 3. The CDR3 length is 12 residues. Germline loops: CDR1 LNHDA, CDR2 SQIVND (reference sequence). The CDR3: CASRAGGGEQFF. CDR3 DNA: TGTGCCAGTAGGGCGGGAGGGGGTGAGCAGTTCTTC.

To note about this clone: A read error may account for a junction end that differs from germline. The chain has TRBV27 and TRBJ2-2; 9 bases are shared with TRBD1. The CDR3 is 17 residues long. Germline lookup yields CDR1 MNHEY and CDR2 SMNVEV (reference sequence). The CDR3 sequence is CASRAPTGGPLSGALFF. The CDR3 region has the DNA TGTGCCAGCAGGGCCCCGACAGGGGGTCCTCTTTCGGGGGCGCTGTTTTTT.

The chain employs TRBV21-1 and TRBJ1-2; the D call in the table, TRBD1, was not verified against the DNA. TRBV21-1 is listed as a pseudogene. The CDR3 consists of 13 residues. The CDR3: CASYSWDREGYTF. CDR3 sequence (DNA): TGTGCCAGCTACTCGTGGGACAGGGAAGGCTACACCTTC.

The V call is TRBV2, the J call TRBJ2-5; 8 bases line up with TRBD2. The J call is doubtful: the DNA matches TRBJ2-7 better. The CDR3 runs to 14 residues. CDR1 SNHLY and CDR2 FYNNEI come from the germline V gene. The DNA of the CDR3 is TGTGCCAGCAGCGTAGCGGGACGATCCTACGAGCAGTACTTC. It specifies CASSVAGRSYEQYF.

This rearrangement joins TRBV28 to TRBJ1-2; D is possibly TRBD1 (5 bases). V shed 7 bases and J shed 2 bases, with 8 bases lying between them. The CDR3 is made up of 12 amino acids. Germline V gene lookup returns CDR1 MDHEN and CDR2 SYDVKM. CDR3 sequence: CASTKGNYGYTF. For the CDR3, the DNA is TGTGCCAGCACAAAGGGGAACTATGGCTACACCTTC.

This clone occurred many times. The sample holds other DNA sequences that translate to the same CDR3. This chain uses TRBV7-3 with TRBJ1-1, with no clear D. Germline CDR1 SGHTA, CDR2 FQGTGA. V was pared by 6 bases and J by 1 base, with 9 bases between. The CDR3 covers 13 residues. CDR3 DNA sequence: TGTGCCAGCAGTAGCCAACCGAACACTGAAGCTTTCTTT. Encoded protein: CASSSQPNTEAFF.

The chain has TRBV27 and TRBJ2-3, with 11 bases that match TRBD2. After removal of 5 bases from V and 5 bases from J, the junction contained 15 bases not matched to a gene. The length of the CDR3 is 18 residues. Germline V lookup: CDR1 MNHEY, CDR2 SMNVEV (reference sequence). CDR3 nucleotide sequence: TGTGCCAGCAGTCCCAACCCCCGACTAGCGGGGTATTTAGATACGCAGTATTTT. It encodes CASSPNPRLAGYLDTQYF.

The V call is TRBV5-1, the J call TRBJ2-2; 9 bases fit TRBD1. This CDR3 spans 18 amino acids. Germline V lookup: CDR1 SGHRS, CDR2 YFSETQ. V was clipped by 2 bases and J by 6 bases; unmatched bases: 14. The CDR3, as DNA: TGCGCCAGCAGCTTTTGGACAGGGGATTCCATTGGCGCCGGGGAGCTGTTTTTT. This gives the protein CASSFWTGDSIGAGELFF.

V and J are TRBV7-2 and TRBJ1-4, with D possibly matching TRBD1 (6 bases). Germline-derived CDR1 and CDR2 are SGHTA and FQGNSA. The CDR3 spans 15 residues. The germline V and J ends were trimmed by 5 bases and 7 bases, with 17 bases remaining between them. This CDR3 is CASSAVRGAPEKLFF. The CDR3 DNA sequence: TGTGCCAGCAGCGCCGTTCGGGGGGCGCCTGAAAAACTGTTTTTT. The whole variable domain, filled in from reference TRBV7-2 and TRBJ1-4, reads GAGVSQSPSNKVTEKGKDVELRCDPISGHTALYWYRQSLGQGLEFLIYFQGNSAPDKSGLPSDRFSAERTGGSVSTLTIQRTQQEDSAVYLCASSAVRGAPEKLFFGSGTQLSVL.

The rearrangement links TRBV4-1 to TRBJ2-7, with D unclear. Per germline, CDR1 MGHRA and CDR2 YSYEKL. V was trimmed by 0 bases and J by 3 bases, leaving 12 bases between them. This CDR3 is built from 15 residues. This CDR3 is CASSQDWQDYYEQYF. In DNA form, the CDR3 reads TGCGCCAGCAGCCAAGATTGGCAGGATTACTACGAGCAGTACTTC.

The chain links TRBV6-6 to TRBJ1-5; a weak D match, TRBD1 (6 bases). CDR1 MNHNY and CDR2 SVGAGI come from the germline V gene (reference sequence). This CDR3 has 13 amino acids. V lost 4 bases, J lost 7 bases, and 11 bases lay in between. The CDR3 reads CASSLGGEQPQHF. CDR3 coding DNA: TGTGCCAGCAGTTTAGGGGGGGAGCAGCCCCAGCATTTT.

The rearrangement links TRBV18 to TRBJ1-1; D gene uncertain. The germline V gene encodes CDR1 KGHSH and CDR2 LQKENI. The CDR3 covers 15 residues. V was clipped by 1 base and J by 1 base, with 10 bases between them. CDR3 in amino acids: CASSPREFSNTEAFF. In DNA, the CDR3 is TGTGCCAGCTCACCACGGGAGTTCTCGAACACTGAAGCTTTCTTT.

This chain links TRBV29-1 with TRBJ2-3, with TRBD2 matching over 12 bases. CDR3 size: 14 residues. Trimming took 6 bases from V and 3 from J; bases not matched to a gene: 4. Per germline, CDR1 SQVTM and CDR2 ANQGSEA. In DNA form, the CDR3 reads TGCAGCGTGGCCGGGACTAGCGGGACAGATACGCAGTATTTT. As protein: CSVAGTSGTDTQYF.

V usage is TRBV6-1 and J usage is TRBJ1-2; D is undetermined. The V gene lost 5 bases and the J gene lost 3 bases, with 13 bases spanning the gap. Germline V gene sequence: CDR1 MNHNS, CDR2 SASEGT. CDR3 length: 14 residues. CDR3 nucleotide sequence: TGTGCCAGCAGTACGCGGACGCAGGACTATGGCTACACCTTC. Its translation: CASSTRTQDYGYTF.

Concerning this clone: Other nucleotide sequences from this sample produce the same CDR3. This chain connects TRBV9 to TRBJ2-3, with D unresolved. Germline CDR1 is SGDLS and CDR2 is YYNGEE. The germline V and J ends were trimmed by 0 bases and 1 base, with 3 bases remaining between them. The CDR3 runs to 13 residues. CDR3 region: CASSVVGTDTQYF. CDR3 DNA sequence: TGTGCCAGCAGCGTAGTCGGCACAGATACGCAGTATTTT.

The chain is built from TRBV7-7 and TRBJ2-2; D is perhaps TRBD2 (5 bases). With 0 bases removed from V and 7 bases from J, the gap between germline ends came to 9 bases. CDR1 and CDR2 from the germline V gene are SSHAT and FNYEAQ (reference sequence). The CDR3 has 14 amino acids. CDR3 region: CASSLAGDRGELFF. The CDR3 bases are TGTGCCAGCAGCTTAGCGGGAGATCGCGGGGAGCTGTTTTTT.

In regard to this clone: One end of the junction is discordant with germline, which a read error may explain. Different DNA sequences within this sample yield the same CDR3. This chain links TRBV6-5 with TRBJ1-2; D uncertain. There are 13 residues in the CDR3. Germline assignment: CDR1 MNHEY and CDR2 SVGAGI. The CDR3 reads CATSPPGNYGYTF. Here the CDR3 DNA reads TGCGCCACCTCCCCCCCGGGTAACTATGGCTACACCTTC.

V and J are TRBV28 and TRBJ1-2, with TRBD1 matching 11 bases. Losses at the gene ends were 1 base for V and 2 bases for J; bases not matched to a gene: 6. The CDR3 runs 17 residues. Germline values: CDR1 MDHEN, CDR2 SYDVKM. In DNA form, the CDR3 reads TGTGCCAGCAGTTTATTGCCGGGACAGGGGGAAAACTATGGCTACACCTTC. Its protein is CASSLLPGQGENYGYTF.

This chain uses TRBV5-4 with TRBJ1-1; D remains ambiguous. The germline V gene encodes CDR1 SGHNT and CDR2 YYREEE (reference sequence). CDR3 size: 13 residues. Trimming removed 4 bases at V and 2 bases at J, with 9 bases between. Here the CDR3 reads CASSNPGNTEAFF. CDR3 bases: TGTGCCAGCAGCAATCCGGGTAACACTGAAGCTTTCTTT.